A selection of T cell receptor beta chains follows, all from one sample in a study of breast tumors, draining lymph nodes, adjacent tissues. TCRdb ran MiXCR on the multiplex PCR reads and lists one entry per CDR3 protein. The sample yields over 20,000 distinct CDR3 sequences, roughly 20% seen once. The sequencing sample was made of breast tumor tissue. All receptors come from a female donor with breast cancer. Some clones in this sample may be carry-over from other donors' samples. Both conserved end residues are trimmed from each CDR3.

TRBJ2-3,TRBV20-1,SAVTADTQY
TRBJ2-3,TRBV4-2,ASSRTSGSTDTQY
TRBJ2-7,TRBV6-4,ASSDRTTSGRGYEQY
TRBJ1-1,TRBV30,AWSITVNTEAF
TRBJ2-1,TRBV28,ASSSRVGSYNEQF
TRBJ1-5,TRBV20-1,SAVRPEGGNQPQH
TRBJ1-4,TRBV5-4,ASSLGGGYEKLF
TRBJ2-7,TRBV5-1,ASSLTSGRIHEQY
TRBJ2-1,TRBV19,ASSISGTSGIEQF
TRBJ2-1,TRBV29-1,SVESWRNNEQF
TRBJ2-3,TRBV6-5,ASSYGTSDTDTQY
TRBJ2-3,TRBV3-1,ASSQDEYRLAVSTDTQY
TRBJ1-4,TRBV18,VSSPDGTNEKLF
TRBJ2-1,TRBV28,ASSRELGLSEGNEQF
TRBJ1-2,TRBV5-1,ASSDPGTGGVDGYT
TRBJ2-5,TRBV14,ASSGRQFETQY
TRBJ2-1,TRBV5-1,ASSSGLAGSYNEQF
TRBJ2-3,TRBV30,AWSYDYTQY
TRBJ2-3,TRBV20-1,SARDPVAGDTQY
TRBJ1-5,TRBV27,ASSLKGWNQPQH
TRBJ2-5,TRBV7-9,ASSPRGSPTETQY
TRBJ2-1,TRBV11-1,ASSLGGTSGSLSNEQF
TRBJ2-7,TRBV28,ASSRPSVGTYEQY
TRBJ1-6,TRBV20-1,SARPPGTAYNSPLH
TRBJ1-3,TRBV7-9,ASSSGGRGRAGNTTY
TRBJ1-1,TRBV15,ATSRESFKFGGNTEAF
TRBJ2-7,TRBV6-1,ASSGTTGLWYEQY
TRBJ1-2,TRBV27,ANRSLGRDYGYT
TRBJ1-2,TRBV20-1,SAPGRVLNYT
TRBJ1-1,TRBV4-1,ASSPRTGMNTEAF
TRBJ2-1,TRBV4-1,ASSRSGRGNEQF
TRBJ1-2,TRBV19,ASTPTVPRVYGYT
TRBJ2-2,TRBV27,ASRMMDTGELF
TRBJ2-7,TRBV12-3/TRBV12-4,ASSLSDSSEQY
TRBJ2-1,TRBV5-1,ASSLDPPGLAGNEQF
TRBJ1-2,TRBV25-1,ASRDQNYGYT
TRBJ1-2,TRBV19,TSSVTGDYGYT
TRBJ2-7,TRBV5-8,ASSPGASGNIEQY
TRBJ1-6,TRBV20-1,SGQDQKPNSPLH
TRBJ1-1,TRBV6-6,ASIDRGPTEAF
TRBJ2-1,TRBV7-2,ASSTGGTSGRANEQF
TRBJ2-7,TRBV5-8,ASTYHIYEQY
TRBJ2-3,TRBV10-3,AMGKGSDTQY
TRBJ2-7,TRBV10-2,ASSERQGTYEQY
TRBJ1-4,TRBV18,ASSPSTNEKLF
TRBJ2-5,TRBV7-9,ASSLAAAQETQY
TRBJ2-1,TRBV20-1,SAREGGASGRNEQF
TRBJ2-3,TRBV7-3,ASSFNPNNRGAGDTQY
TRBJ2-3,TRBV13,ASSLDGSTDTQY
TRBJ2-1,TRBV5-1,ASSFWRTGGIDGLF
TRBJ2-1,TRBV20-1,SALAGESIHNEQF
TRBJ2-7,TRBV5-8,ASSLYSRGYEQY
TRBJ2-1,TRBV5-1,ASSLALHNEQF
TRBJ2-2,TRBV6-5,ASSYSGRTGELF